This is a list of T cell receptor beta chains from one sample in a study of T cell changes during pregnancy in multiple sclerosis. Clones were sequenced by immunoSEQ multiplex PCR, and TCRdb holds only the in-frame ones, with some missing. The sample has tens of thousands of clones, roughly 91% seen once. The sequenced sample was CD4+ T cells from peripheral blood mononuclear cells, obtained in the third trimester of pregnancy. These receptors were collected from a female donor with multiple sclerosis, enrolled in a pregnancy study. Both conserved end residues are trimmed from each CDR3. Size is stated for part of the rows, as once, few or many counts, or as a class when the clone is expanded.

J gene | V gene | clone size | CDR3 protein
TRBJ2-7 | TRBV7-3 | NA | ASSPGQGNEQY
TRBJ1-1 | TRBV7-9 | NA | ASSWGQGASTEAF
TRBJ2-3 | TRBV27 | NA | ASSRLGVHTDTQY
TRBJ2-1 | TRBV29-1 | NA | SVGPRVAGNEQF
TRBJ2-2 | TRBV5-1 | NA | ASSFLRKGAGTGELF
TRBJ1-4 | TRBV5-5 | NA | ASSPDIRRGGEEKLF
TRBJ2-3 | TRBV28 | NA | ASSPRRSSTDTQY
TRBJ2-1 | TRBV5-4 | NA | ASSLYGLAGSLYNEQF
TRBJ1-6 | TRBV6-1 | NA | ASTGGLYNSPLH
TRBJ2-5 | TRBV25-1 | NA | ASRRTGQETQY
TRBJ1-3 | TRBV6-7 | NA | ASSYPHPHLLPWLNTIY
TRBJ2-1 | TRBV6-1 | NA | ASSERTGSFYNEQF
TRBJ1-5 | TRBV5-4 | NA | ASSAGQGRDQPQH
TRBJ1-6 | TRBV7-2 | NA | ASSSTGFNSPLH
TRBJ2-7 | TRBV18 | NA | ASSPGGTGAGLGEQY
TRBJ1-1 | TRBV28 | NA | ASSHPHLPEAF
TRBJ1-1 | TRBV6-5 | NA | ASSYGWRAF
TRBJ2-7 | TRBV7-3 | NA | ASSPAGWGGEQY
TRBJ2-1 | TRBV7-9 | NA | ASSLVGLGEQF
TRBJ1-5 | TRBV18 | NA | ASSPQGNSNQPQH
TRBJ1-2 | TRBV5-4 | few | ASSSTGGPYGYT
TRBJ2-1 | TRBV7-9 | NA | ASSPNFRTSPGDEQF
TRBJ2-7 | TRBV7-9 | few | ASSSVSGAHSYEQY
TRBJ2-3 | TRBV30 | NA | AWALGLAGTDTQY
TRBJ1-3 | TRBV2 | NA | ASSEGQLSSGNTIY
TRBJ2-1 | TRBV30 | NA | AWLQVDIGYNEQF
TRBJ2-2 | TRBV27 | NA | ASSSLLLPGTSGITGELF
TRBJ1-2 | TRBV10-3 | NA | AISSGQGTSGSNYGYT
TRBJ2-1 | TRBV7-9 | NA | ASSRLAGVGYNEQF
TRBJ1-1 | TRBV19 | NA | ASSLGFSGEEAF
TRBJ1-3 | TRBV25-1 | NA | ASSDDRANTIY
TRBJ2-2 | TRBV5-1 | NA | ASSLTGLGMTGELF